One and the same sample provided the 25 T cell receptor beta chains below, sequenced in a study of cytomegalovirus exposure and HLA in healthy donors. 13 Jbeta primers and 60 Vbeta primers were used for the PCR. Assay: immunoSEQ multiplex PCR; the TCRdb copy retains only in-frame clones and omits some. The sample shows over 150,000 clones, 65% to 85% of them seen only once. Input material: PBMCs. Every receptor here comes from a man in his sixties in good health and CMV-seronegative.

The J gene is TRBJ2-1, the V gene TRBV11-2; TRBD2 might be the D (6 bases). Per germline, CDR1 SGHAT and CDR2 FQNNGV. The CDR3 has 15 residues. Trimming took 4 bases from V and 5 from J, leaving 15 bases between them. For the CDR3, the DNA is TGTGCCAGCAGCTCGTTAGGCCCGGGGGACAATGAGCAGTTCTTC. Residues: CASSSLGPGDNEQFF.

CDR3 protein: CASSPGLDYEQYF. The CDR3 DNA reads as TGCGCCAGCAGCCCCGGACTAGACTACGAGCAGTACTTC. The chain uses TRBV5-1 and TRBJ2-7, with 7 bases fitting TRBD2. CDR3 length equals 13 residues. CDR1 and CDR2 from the germline V gene are SGHRS and YFSETQ. J gave up 3 bases and V 4 bases, and 4 bases lay outside the gene matches.

This sequence joins TRBV7-6 and TRBJ1-5, with TRBD1 identical over 7 bases. V shed 4 bases and J 5 bases; nucleotides not matched to a gene: 2. The germline V gene has CDR1 SGHVS and CDR2 FNYEAQ. CDR3 length: 13 amino acids. This chain's CDR3 is CASSSTGDQPQHF. CDR3 coding DNA: TGTGCCAGCAGCTCTACAGGGGATCAGCCCCAGCATTTT. Complete variable domain (other parts from reference TRBV7-6 and TRBJ1-5): GAGVSQSPRYKVTKRGQDVALRCDPISGHVSLYWYRQALGQGPEFLTYFNYEAQQDKSGLPNDRFSAERPEGSISTLTIQRTEQRDSAMYRCASSSTGDQPQHFGDGTRLSIL.

The chain carries TRBV7-6 and TRBJ1-6, with TRBD1 matching 10 bases. With 5 bases clipped from V and 13 bases from J, the junction kept 5 bases outside the gene matches. The CDR3 is 13 residues long. The germline V gene has CDR1 SGHVS and CDR2 FNYEAQ. This CDR3 is CASSPGQGPPLHF. The CDR3 DNA sequence: TGTGCCAGCAGCCCGGGACAGGGGCCCCCCCTCCACTTT.

J is TRBJ2-5 and V is TRBV7-6, with 8 bases lining up with TRBD1. The CDR3 has 16 amino acids. The V and J ends lost 1 base and 5 bases, in that order; junction bases with no gene match: 9. Looked up from germline, CDR1 is SGHVS and CDR2 is FNYEAQ. The CDR3 nucleotides are TGTGCCAGCAGCTTAGATCCCAGGGGGCCCGGGGAGACCCAGTACTTC. This translates into CASSLDPRGPGETQYF.

The chain is built from TRBV6-7 and TRBJ1-5; D is unclear. TRBV6-7 is reported as an ORF; its role is uncertain. V gave up 2 bases and J gave up 0 bases, with 17 bases separating them. The CDR3 consists of 18 residues. Written as DNA, the CDR3 is TGTGCCAGCAGTTACCGGTTCTGTCAGGATCGTAGCAATCAGCCCCAGCATTTT. This gives the protein CASSYRFCQDRSNQPQHF.

This clone was counted a few times. The genes are TRBV18 and TRBJ2-2, with 7 bases lining up with TRBD2. There are 16 residues in the CDR3. Trimming took 4 bases from V and 4 from J; bases not matched to a gene: 9. The V gene's germline CDR1 is KGHSH and CDR2 LQKENI. The CDR3, as DNA: TGTGCCAGCTCACTTGGCGCGGGGGAGATCACCGGGGAGCTGTTTTTT. This codes for CASSLGAGEITGELFF. Full variable domain (rest looked up from reference TRBV18 and TRBJ2-2): NAGVMQNPRHLVRRRGQEARLRCSPMKGHSHVYWYRQLPEEGLKFMVYLQKENIIDESGMPKERFSAEFPKEGPSILRIQQVVRGDSAAYFCASSLGAGEITGELFFGEGSRLTVL.

The V call is TRBV7-2, the J call TRBJ1-2, with D possibly being TRBD1 (5 bases). Deletions cut 5 bases from V and 7 bases from J, with 17 bases between. Germline V lookup: CDR1 SGHTA, CDR2 FQGNSA. The CDR3 loop spans 14 amino acids. The CDR3 bases are TGTGCCAGCAGCCCCCCAGGGTTCGTCTTTGGCTACACCTTC. It encodes CASSPPGFVFGYTF.

This clone came up a few times. This chain links TRBV5-1 with TRBJ2-3, with D perhaps TRBD2 (6 bases). Germline V lookup: CDR1 SGHRS, CDR2 YFSETQ. Trimming removed 3 bases from V and 0 bases from J, with 11 bases in between. This CDR3 is built from 15 residues. The DNA of the CDR3 is TGCGCCAGCAGCTCAACTAGCCCTAGCACAGATACGCAGTATTTT. Translated, it gives CASSSTSPSTDTQYF.

This clone was counted a few times. Additional DNA sequences in this sample encode the identical CDR3. The rearrangement uses TRBV28 and TRBJ1-5; TRBD1 matches 9 bases. Trimming removed 6 bases from V and 6 bases from J; junction bases left unmatched: 6. The germline V gene encodes CDR1 MDHEN and CDR2 SYDVKM. The CDR3 is 14 amino acids. For the CDR3, the DNA is TGTGCCAGCAGGCGACAGGGGGGGGGTCAGCCCCAGCATTTT. Translation: CASRRQGGGQPQHF. Combining the CDR3 with reference TRBV28 and TRBJ1-5 gives the whole variable domain DVKVTQSSRYLVKRTGEKVFLECVQDMDHENMFWYRQDPGLGLRLIYFSYDVKMKEKGDIPEGYSVSREKKERFSLILESASTNQTSMYLCASRRQGGGQPQHFGDGTRLSIL.

This clone was seen a handful of times. This chain joins TRBV7-9 and TRBJ2-5; 7 positions agree with TRBD2. The CDR3 is 14 amino acids. V was pared by 5 bases and J by 11 bases, with 14 bases of the junction left unmatched. CDR1 SEHNR and CDR2 FQNEAQ come from the germline V gene (reference sequence). For the CDR3, the DNA is TGTGCCAGCAGCCCCGCCGGGGGGTGGATTGAGCAGTACTTC. Its protein is CASSPAGGWIEQYF.

J is TRBJ1-1 and V is TRBV5-6, with 8 positions matching TRBD1. Losses at the gene ends were 0 bases for V and 0 bases for J; bases not matched to a gene: 4. This CDR3 spans 16 amino acids. The germline gives CDR1 SGHDT, CDR2 YYEEEE. The chain's CDR3 is CASSLEGDRMNTEAFF. CDR3 DNA sequence: TGTGCCAGCAGCTTGGAAGGGGACAGGATGAACACTGAAGCTTTCTTT.

This rearrangement joins TRBV10-3 to TRBJ2-7, with D uncertain. Germline CDR1 and CDR2: ENHRY and SYGVKD. The CDR3 is 15 amino acids. The V and J ends lost 6 bases and 0 bases respectively, with 15 bases between them. The CDR3, as DNA: TGTGCCATCAGCAAAGACTCGAAAGGCTCCTACGAGCAGTACTTC. Amino acid sequence: CAISKDSKGSYEQYF.

The V call is TRBV28, the J call TRBJ2-5; maybe TRBD2 (5 bases). With 7 bases removed from V and 6 bases from J, the gap between germline ends came to 21 bases. The CDR3 covers 15 residues. Per the germline V gene, CDR1 is MDHEN and CDR2 is SYDVKM. This CDR3 is CASTSHGVQPKTQYF. CDR3 nucleotides: TGTGCCAGCACCTCCCACGGGGTTCAGCCTAAGACCCAGTACTTC.

The rearrangement links TRBV27 to TRBJ2-5; tentative D call: TRBD2 (6 bases). Trimming pared 6 bases from V and 4 bases from J, leaving 15 bases between. Germline assignment: CDR1 MNHEY and CDR2 SMNVEV (reference sequence). The CDR3 extends over 14 amino acids. This CDR3 reads CASSPGLRGETQYF. The DNA of the CDR3 is TGTGCCAGCAGCCCTGGACTACGGGGAGAGACCCAGTACTTC.

The CDR3 bases are TGTGCCAGCAGCCGCCGGGACATAAATCAGCCCCAGCATTTT. Its translation is CASSRRDINQPQHF. The chain joins TRBV7-2 to TRBJ1-5, with TRBD1 as a possible D gene (6 bases). The CDR3 runs to 14 residues. From germline, CDR1 is SGHTA and CDR2 FQGNSA. V gave up 5 bases and J gave up 4 bases, with 12 bases separating them.

In nucleotides, the CDR3 is TGTGCCAGCAGCCCACAGGCGATTAGGGGGTGGTTAAACTATGGCTACACCTTC. Protein sequence: CASSPQAIRGWLNYGYTF. This sequence joins TRBV4-2 and TRBJ1-2, with D perhaps matching TRBD1 (6 bases). With 4 bases removed from V and 2 bases from J, the gap between germline ends came to 23 bases. Germline loops: CDR1 LGHNA, CDR2 YNFKEQ. The CDR3 totals 18 residues.

V gene TRBV19 combines with J gene TRBJ1-1; 7 nucleotides agree with TRBD1. Germline CDR1 and CDR2: LNHDA and SQIVND (reference sequence). The length of the CDR3 is 15 residues. After removal of 7 bases from V and 5 bases from J, the junction contained 13 bases not matched to a gene. For the CDR3, the DNA is TGTGCCAGTATTCACCAGGGGGGACGTGGAACTGAAGCTTTCTTT. It specifies CASIHQGGRGTEAFF.

This clone was detected only once. This chain uses TRBV9 with TRBJ1-1; no clear D. This CDR3 comprises 13 residues. Germline CDR1 reads SGDLS; CDR2 reads YYNGEE. Trimming took off 4 bases at V and 2 bases at J, with 9 bases between the two ends. The CDR3 sequence: CASSPTTNTEAFF. In nucleotides, the CDR3 is TGTGCCAGCAGCCCTACTACAAACACTGAAGCTTTCTTT.

This sequence joins TRBV7-2 and TRBJ2-7; 9 bases match TRBD2. Germline V gene lookup returns CDR1 SGHTA and CDR2 FQGNSA. V gave up 4 bases and J gave up 2 bases; unmatched junction bases: 6. This CDR3 is built from 15 residues. In nucleotides, the CDR3 is TGTGCCAGCAGCTCCGCGGCGGGGGGGGCCTACGAGCAGTACTTC. Translating it yields CASSSAAGGAYEQYF.

There are a few counts of this clone. At the DNA level, this CDR3 is encoded by other sequences in the same sample as well. J is TRBJ2-2 and V is TRBV18; D not resolved. The CDR3 consists of 13 residues. Looked up from germline, CDR1 is KGHSH and CDR2 is LQKENI. The germline V and J ends were trimmed by 1 base and 4 bases, with 4 bases remaining between them. Here the CDR3 DNA reads TGTGCCAGCTCACCACACGGCACCGGGGAGCTGTTTTTT. It yields the protein CASSPHGTGELFF.

This clone showed up just a few times. The chain uses TRBV28 and TRBJ2-3; D gene ambiguous. The CDR3 totals 13 residues. Looked up from germline, CDR1 is MDHEN and CDR2 is SYDVKM. Deletions cut 1 base from V and 7 bases from J, with 9 bases between. CDR3 in DNA: TGTGCCAGCAGTTTATATCAGGCAAATACGCAGTATTTT. It encodes CASSLYQANTQYF.

The chain couples TRBV6-5 to TRBJ1-2; possible D gene TRBD1, 5 bases. Per germline, CDR1 MNHEY and CDR2 SVGAGI. The CDR3 spans 12 residues. Trimming removed 5 bases from V and 5 bases from J, with 9 bases in between. The chain's CDR3 is CASSGGRYGYTF. As DNA, the CDR3 is TGTGCCAGCAGTGGGGGGAGGTATGGCTACACCTTC.

This chain joins TRBV5-1 and TRBJ1-2; 9 bases map to TRBD1. The CDR3 contains 16 residues. In germline, CDR1 is SGHRS, CDR2 YFSETQ. Unmatched junction bases numbered 10, after V lost 3 bases and J lost 4 bases. As DNA, the CDR3 is TGCGCCAGCAGCTCACGGCCGGGACAGGGTTCCTATGGCTACACCTTC. Translated: CASSSRPGQGSYGYTF.

This rearrangement joins TRBV7-9 to TRBJ2-4; D not resolved. V was pared by 5 bases and J by 8 bases, with 7 bases between. Per the germline V gene, CDR1 is SEHNR and CDR2 is FQNEAQ (reference sequence). The CDR3 consists of 11 residues. As DNA, the CDR3 is TGTGCCAGCAGCCCGGGTGACATTCAGTACTTC. Its translation: CASSPGDIQYF. The entire variable domain, with the rest obtained from reference TRBV7-9 and TRBJ2-4, is as follows: DTGVSQNPRHKITKRGQNVTFRCDPISEHNRLYWYRQTLGQGPEFLTYFQNEAQLEKSRLLSDRFSAERPKGSFSTLEIQRTEQGDSAMYLCASSPGDIQYFGAGTRLSVL.